A single sample gave rise to the 5 T cell receptor beta chains below, sequenced in a study of T cell responses to AZD1222 COVID-19 vaccine. Using immunoSEQ multiplex PCR, the repertoire was profiled, and TCRdb retains in-frame clones only, with some absent. The sample has approximately 120,000 clones, 75% to 90% seen once; the top ten hold approximately 5.2%. The sample consisted of peripheral blood, taken on day 0 of AZD1222 vaccination. These receptors came from an adult in good health.

This chain links TRBV11-1 with TRBJ2-3, with TRBD1 matching over 8 bases. Losses at the gene ends were 1 base for V and 4 bases for J; bases not matched to a gene: 4. CDR1 and CDR2 (germline): SGHAT, FQDESV (reference sequence). This CDR3 comprises 15 residues. The CDR3 bases are TGTGCCAGCAGCTTAGACAGGGGGGAACCAGATACGCAGTATTTT. This translates into CASSLDRGEPDTQYF.

The chain employs TRBV10-3 and TRBJ2-1; TRBD2 matches 9 bases. The CDR3 runs to 16 residues. The trim removed 8 bases at V and 0 bases at J, leaving 8 bases unmatched. Germline V CDR1 and CDR2: ENHRY, SYGVKD. The DNA of the CDR3 is TGTGCCATCTCTGACGCTAGCGGGATCTCCTACAATGAGCAGTTCTTC. It codes for CAISDASGISYNEQFF.

The chain uses TRBV21-1 and TRBJ2-7; the D call of TRBD1 is as the table states it, not checked on the DNA. TRBV21-1 is reported as a pseudogene. The CDR3 runs to 16 residues. CDR3 nucleotide sequence: TGTGCCAGCAGCCACAACGACAGGGCGCGCATCTACGAGCAGTACTTC. Translated: CASSHNDRARIYEQYF.

This clone was found a few times. The rearrangement uses TRBV3-1 (or the pseudogene TRBV3-2) and TRBJ2-7; 10 bases line up with TRBD2. Trimming cost V 4 bases and J 2 bases; bases outside gene matches: 5. Germline V gives CDR1 LGHDT, CDR2 YNNKEL (reference sequence). The CDR3 contains 15 residues. CDR3 in DNA: TGTGCCAGCAGCCGCGGGACTAGCGATGCCTACGAGCAGTACTTC. Translation gives CASSRGTSDAYEQYF.

This rearrangement joins TRBV6-5 to TRBJ1-2; 9 nucleotides align to TRBD1. Germline V gene lookup returns CDR1 MNHEY and CDR2 SVGAGI. After removal of 6 bases from V and 3 bases from J, the junction contained 5 bases not matched to a gene. There are 14 residues in the CDR3. The CDR3 DNA is TGTGCCAGCAGGAGGGACAGGGAAGACTATGGCTACACCTTC. Residues: CASRRDREDYGYTF.